Below are 11 T cell receptor beta chains sequenced from a single sample in a study of T cells in Graves' hyperthyroidism and ophthalmopathy. Amplification of TCR beta CDR3 regions used RNA as the template. The HTBI primer set served for first-round RT-PCR of the TCR CDR3. TCRdb itself ran the multiplex PCR reads through MiXCR, one entry per CDR3 protein. Among 700,000 to 850,000 distinct CDR3 sequences listed, 30% to 40% were seen once. The sample was blood. Receptors originate from a woman between 40 and 50 years old with Graves' hyperthyroidism.

A word on this clonotype: This may be a read error: a much more frequent sequence differs by one nucleotide. The chain has TRBV2 and TRBJ2-7; tentative D call: TRBD1 (5 bases). This CDR3 spans 14 amino acids. The V gene lost 8 bases and the J gene lost 2 bases, with 16 bases spanning the gap. Germline CDR1 and CDR2: SNHLY and FYNNEI. The DNA of the CDR3 is TGTGCCAGCGGCCAGGCAGGGCTGACCTACGAGCAGTACTTC. Translating gives CASGQAGLTYEQYF.

This clonotype was counted only a few times. This sequence joins TRBV2 and TRBJ2-7, with D possibly TRBD1 on 6 matching bases. Germline CDR1 reads SNHLY; CDR2 reads FYNNEI. The CDR3 runs to 14 residues. Trimming took 3 bases from V and 1 from J, leaving 10 bases between them. CDR3 loop: CASSETGTSYEQYF. CDR3 in DNA: TGTGCCAGCAGTGAGACCGGGACATCCTACGAGCAGTACTTC.

The rearrangement joins TRBV7-2 to TRBJ1-5; D may be TRBD1 (6 bases). Germline loops: CDR1 SGHTA, CDR2 FQGNSA. Trimming cost V 5 bases and J 7 bases, with 12 bases left between them. CDR3 length equals 13 residues. CDR3 in amino acids: CASSTGRGQPQHF. The CDR3 DNA reads as TGTGCCAGCAGCACAGGGAGAGGACAGCCCCAGCATTTT.

This clonotype was detected many times. The chain carries TRBV7-6 and TRBJ2-6; TRBD1 matches at 11 bases. The junction had 2 bases not matched to a gene; V was cut back by 3 bases and J by 4 bases. This CDR3 region has 16 residues. Germline CDR1 and CDR2: SGHVS and FNYEAQ. DNA for the CDR3: TGTGCCAGCAGCTTGGGACAGGGGGTGGGGGCCAACGTCCTGACTTTC. Encoded protein: CASSLGQGVGANVLTF. The whole variable domain, remainder taken from reference TRBV7-6 and TRBJ2-6, is GAGVSQSPRYKVTKRGQDVALRCDPISGHVSLYWYRQALGQGPEFLTYFNYEAQQDKSGLPNDRFSAERPEGSISTLTIQRTEQRDSAMYRCASSLGQGVGANVLTFGAGSRLTVL.

The chain joins TRBV11-2 to TRBJ2-7; TRBD2 agrees at 12 bases. The CDR3 is 20 residues long. Germline trimming cut 1 base from V and 9 bases from J; bases unmatched to any gene: 22. The germline gives CDR1 SGHAT, CDR2 FQNNGV. CDR3 DNA sequence: TGTGCCAGCAGCTTAGTCCCGTCCCGACCTCTAGCGGGGGGGGCAGATACGCAGTACTTC. It yields the protein CASSLVPSRPLAGGADTQYF.

This clonotype has a count of ten or more. V gene TRBV20-1 combines with J gene TRBJ1-5; D is undetermined. The CDR3 spans 14 residues. Trimming removed 7 bases from V and 4 bases from J, with 17 bases in between. Per germline, CDR1 DFQATT and CDR2 SNEGSKA (reference sequence). CDR3 in amino acids: CSGSHRELNQPQHF. In nucleotides, the CDR3 is TGCAGTGGAAGCCACCGGGAGCTGAATCAGCCCCAGCATTTT.

This clonotype has a handful of counts. The CDR3 nucleotides read TGTGCCAGCAGTGAATATAGGGGGCGCGGATTGGAGAACACCATATATTTT. It is translated as CASSEYRGRGLENTIYF. J is TRBJ1-3 and V is TRBV25-1; TRBD1 agrees at 7 bases. J was trimmed by 7 bases and V by 0 bases; bases with no gene match: 12. This CDR3 is 17 amino acids long. The germline gives CDR1 MGHDK, CDR2 SYGVNS.

This clonotype occurred many times. This rearrangement joins TRBV5-4 to TRBJ2-5; D remains ambiguous. Germline loops: CDR1 SGHNT, CDR2 YYREEE (reference sequence). V was pared by 2 bases and J by 3 bases, with 11 bases between. The CDR3 is 14 residues long. This CDR3 is CASSFDRAEETQYF. CDR3 in DNA: TGTGCCAGCAGCTTTGATCGGGCCGAAGAGACCCAGTACTTC.

This clonotype was seen at least ten times. The chain employs TRBV19 and TRBJ1-1; D not resolved. The CDR3 has 13 residues. Germline lookup yields CDR1 LNHDA and CDR2 SQIVND (reference sequence). With 7 bases removed from V and 3 bases from J, the gap between germline ends came to 12 bases. CDR3 loop: CASKAKEYTEAFF. Here the CDR3 DNA reads TGTGCCAGTAAAGCTAAGGAGTACACTGAAGCTTTCTTT.

Turning to this clonotype: Relative to the germline gene, one junction end is altered; a read error may explain this. The J gene is TRBJ2-7, the V gene TRBV6-5; D is unclear. The CDR3 sequence is 13 residues long. The germline CDR1 and CDR2 sequences are MNHEY and SVGAGI. CDR3 nucleotide sequence: TGTGCCAGCAGTTCAACAGTTTCCTACGAGCAGTGCTTC. Translating it yields CASSSTVSYEQCF.

This clonotype was observed at least ten times. This rearrangement joins TRBV20-1 to TRBJ1-5, with 10 bases fitting TRBD1. The germline V gene encodes CDR1 DFQATT and CDR2 SNEGSKA (reference sequence). Losses at the gene ends were 0 bases for V and 4 bases for J; bases not matched to a gene: 6. This CDR3 has 16 amino acids. CDR3 loop: CSARDRDRGRNQPQHF. In nucleotides, the CDR3 is TGCAGTGCTAGAGACCGGGACAGGGGTCGGAATCAGCCCCAGCATTTT.